This TCR beta chain was observed in a study of neurological immune-mediated disorders. TCRdb processed the 5' RACE reads anew with MiXCR; each CDR3 protein has one entry. The data show fewer than 80,000 distinct CDR3 sequences, with more than 4% seen just once and around 3.5% held by the top ten. Study outcomes and limitations: When repertoires were grouped phylogenetically, those of 18 of 34 multiple sclerosis patients fell into one related-CDR3 cluster, a possible signature.

This clonotype came up a few times. What it binds is not known. The V and J ends lost 7 bases and 7 bases respectively, with 11 bases between them. This CDR3 has 13 residues. The rearrangement links TRBV12-3 or TRBV12-4 to TRBJ1-6, with D tentatively TRBD1 (6 bases). The material sequenced was PBMCs. The sequence was obtained from a woman aged 45-59 years with multiple sclerosis. CDR3 amino acids: CASKRGKNSPLHF. For the CDR3, the DNA is TGTGCCAGCAAAAGGGGGAAGAATTCACCCCTCCACTTT.